The 23 T cell receptor beta chains reported below all come from one sample, sequenced in a study of blood T cell repertoires in COVID-19. Profiling relied on immunoSEQ multiplex PCR, and the TCRdb table lists in-frame clones only, not all of them. The sample lists around 250,000 clones; 75% to 90% were seen once. Sequences were obtained from peripheral blood. These TCRs come from a woman in her 70s with COVID-19, enrolled during active disease.

The chain combines TRBV5-1 with TRBJ1-6, with TRBD1 identical over 8 bases. The CDR3 has 16 amino acids. After removal of 0 bases from V and 8 bases from J, the junction contained 7 bases not matched to a gene. Looked up from germline, CDR1 is SGHRS and CDR2 is YFSETQ. Here the CDR3 DNA reads TGCGCCAGCAGCTTGGGGCAGGGGGCAATGTATTCACCCCTCCACTTT. Encoded protein: CASSLGQGAMYSPLHF. The full variable domain, rest sourced from reference TRBV5-1 and TRBJ1-6, is KAGVTQTPRYLIKTRGQQVTLSCSPISGHRSVSWYQQTPGQGLQFLFEYFSETQRNKGNFPGRFSGRQFSNSRSEMNVSTLELGDSALYLCASSLGQGAMYSPLHFGNGTRLTVT.

The chain has TRBV20-1 and TRBJ1-6, with D hard to call. CDR1 and CDR2 (germline): DFQATT, SNEGSKA (reference sequence). The CDR3 covers 12 residues. Trimming cost V 3 bases and J 8 bases, with 8 bases left between them. CDR3 protein: CSASLPYSPLHF. The CDR3 nucleotides are TGCAGTGCTAGTCTCCCCTATTCACCCCTCCACTTT.

This chain joins TRBV11-3 and TRBJ2-3, with D perhaps TRBD2 (6 bases). The germline V gene has CDR1 SGHNT and CDR2 YENEEA. Between the trimmed V and J ends, which lost 3 bases and 4 bases, there was a span of 23 bases. The CDR3 contains 18 residues. This chain's CDR3 is CASSFPPAGGRVADTQYF. The CDR3, as DNA: TGTGCCAGCAGCTTTCCCCCCGCCGGGGGAAGGGTAGCAGATACGCAGTATTTT.

This chain joins TRBV7-2 and TRBJ2-2, with 9 bases that match TRBD2. The germline V gene has CDR1 SGHTA and CDR2 FQGNSA. Losses at the gene ends were 8 bases for V and 7 bases for J; bases not matched to a gene: 8. There are 14 residues in the CDR3. The CDR3 reads CASESGRFGGELFF. The CDR3 region has the DNA TGTGCCAGCGAGAGCGGGAGGTTTGGCGGGGAGCTGTTTTTT.

This sequence joins TRBV4-1 and TRBJ1-1; weak D call: TRBD1 (6 bases). The CDR3 is made up of 15 amino acids. The germline V gene has CDR1 MGHRA and CDR2 YSYEKL. Trimming cost V 3 bases and J 3 bases, with 14 bases left between them. This CDR3 reads CASSQNRDIYTEAFF. As DNA, the CDR3 is TGCGCCAGCAGCCAGAACCGGGACATTTACACTGAAGCTTTCTTT.

The V call is TRBV5-1, the J call TRBJ1-5; D remains ambiguous. Trimming shortened V by 0 bases and J by 5 bases, and 9 bases separated the two germline ends. The CDR3 runs to 14 residues. Germline assignment: CDR1 SGHRS and CDR2 YFSETQ. CDR3 amino acids: CASSLALGDQPQHF. The CDR3 DNA follows: TGCGCCAGCAGCTTGGCCTTGGGAGATCAGCCCCAGCATTTT.

This clone was recorded only once. V gene TRBV30 combines with J gene TRBJ1-2; D remains unclear. V dropped 2 bases and J dropped 8 bases, with 9 bases sitting between them. Germline CDR1 is GTSNPN and CDR2 is SVGIG (reference sequence). This CDR3 has 11 residues. The CDR3 nucleotides are TGTGCCTGGAGTAACATGACAGGCTACACCTTC. Translation: CAWSNMTGYTF.

Remarks on this clone: This sample also contains other DNA sequences that code for the same CDR3. The chain combines TRBV6-5 with TRBJ1-4, with no clear D. V dropped 2 bases and J dropped 4 bases, with 8 bases sitting between them. The CDR3 runs 14 residues. CDR1 MNHEY and CDR2 SVGAGI come from the germline V gene. DNA for the CDR3: TGTGCCAGCAGTTACGGGCAGCATAATGAAAAACTGTTTTTT. This gives the protein CASSYGQHNEKLFF.

The V and J genes are TRBV7-3 and TRBJ2-7; 9 nucleotides align to TRBD2. The CDR3 has 15 residues. V was pared by 5 bases and J by 0 bases, with 5 bases of the junction left unmatched. Germline values: CDR1 SGHTA, CDR2 FQGTGA. The CDR3 sequence is CASSLYSGSSYEQYF. CDR3 coding DNA: TGTGCCAGCAGCCTATATAGCGGGAGCTCCTACGAGCAGTACTTC.

The CDR3 is CASSLDGISNQPQHF. CDR3 DNA sequence: TGTGCCAGCAGCTTAGACGGGATTAGCAATCAGCCCCAGCATTTT. The chain combines TRBV7-2 with TRBJ1-5; D call uncertain. The V gene's germline CDR1 is SGHTA and CDR2 FQGNSA. The V end lost 1 base, the J end lost 0 bases, and 7 bases lay between the germline ends. The CDR3 has 15 amino acids.

The rearrangement joins TRBV4-2 to TRBJ1-5; 10 nucleotides agree with TRBD1. Unmatched junction bases numbered 8, after V lost 4 bases and J lost 5 bases. The V gene's germline CDR1 is LGHNA and CDR2 YNFKEQ. The CDR3 runs to 16 residues. CDR3 in amino acids: CASSLGQGPFDQPQHF. In DNA, the CDR3 is TGTGCCAGCAGCCTGGGACAGGGGCCTTTCGATCAGCCCCAGCATTTT.

This chain links TRBV7-8 with TRBJ2-7, with no clear D. The CDR3 sequence is 16 residues long. Looked up from germline, CDR1 is SGHVS and CDR2 is FQNEAQ. Trimming took 2 bases from V and 1 from J, leaving 15 bases between them. The CDR3 here is CASSLKSAVLSYEQYF. The DNA for the CDR3 is TGTGCCAGCAGCTTAAAATCCGCGGTCCTTTCCTACGAGCAGTACTTC.

This clone was observed a single time. The gene calls are TRBV27 and TRBJ1-2; TRBD1 is a possible D gene (6 bases). Germline V gives CDR1 MNHEY, CDR2 SMNVEV (reference sequence). The CDR3 is 12 residues long. V shed 5 bases and J shed 8 bases, with 12 bases lying between them. In DNA form, the CDR3 reads TGTGCCAGCAGTGCAGGGGTGGGGGGCTACACCTTC. It is translated as CASSAGVGGYTF.

This sequence joins TRBV24-1 and TRBJ2-3; D is perhaps TRBD2 (6 bases). The CDR3 is 17 residues long. The germline V gene encodes CDR1 KGHDR and CDR2 SFDVKD. The V end lost 0 bases, the J end lost 1 base, and 13 bases lay between the germline ends. CDR3 nucleotide sequence: TGTGCCACCAGTGATTTGCGGACGGGGGAGGGCACAGATACGCAGTATTTT. Translating gives CATSDLRTGEGTDTQYF.

CDR3 coding DNA: TGTGCCAGCATCCTCAATAGCGGGAGGGCGGCAGATACGCAGTATTTT. It encodes CASILNSGRAADTQYF. J is TRBJ2-3 and V is TRBV7-8; 11 positions agree with TRBD2. Trimming removed 7 bases from V and 4 bases from J; junction bases left unmatched: 10. This CDR3 has 16 residues. The germline CDR1 and CDR2 sequences are SGHVS and FQNEAQ.

V is TRBV5-1 and J is TRBJ1-1; TRBD1 matches at 9 bases. CDR3 length: 15 residues. V was pared by 5 bases and J by 5 bases, with 10 bases of the junction left unmatched. Germline CDR1 is SGHRS and CDR2 is YFSETQ. The CDR3, as DNA: TGCGCCAGCAGGAGGGTCGGGACAGGGAGTACTGAAGCTTTCTTT. Its protein is CASRRVGTGSTEAFF.

A single count supports this clone. The chain has TRBV7-6 and TRBJ2-2; 10 nucleotides line up with TRBD2. Germline lookup yields CDR1 SGHVS and CDR2 FNYEAQ. J gave up 3 bases and V 6 bases, and 13 bases lay outside the gene matches. The CDR3 length is 18 residues. The CDR3 DNA reads as TGTGCCAGCAGGCGACTAGCGGGTCTCCTAACGCACACCGGGGAGCTGTTTTTT. This gives the protein CASRRLAGLLTHTGELFF.

V usage is TRBV18 and J usage is TRBJ1-2, with 9 bases fitting TRBD1. CDR3 length: 16 residues. Germline CDR1 is KGHSH and CDR2 is LQKENI. J was trimmed by 7 bases and V by 3 bases; bases with no gene match: 12. The CDR3 here is CASSPVLGQGFSGYTF. The CDR3 DNA reads as TGTGCCAGCTCACCGGTACTGGGACAGGGATTCAGTGGCTACACCTTC.

The chain combines TRBV19 with TRBJ1-2; D possibly corresponds to TRBD1 (5 bases). Trimming took 7 bases from V and 8 from J, leaving 14 bases between them. Germline values: CDR1 LNHDA, CDR2 SQIVND (reference sequence). This CDR3 has 12 amino acids. CDR3 residues: CASTIGGNGYTF. CDR3 coding DNA: TGTGCCAGTACTATCGGGGGGAACGGCTACACCTTC.

The chain uses TRBV19 and TRBJ1-1; no firm D call. Germline V gives CDR1 LNHDA, CDR2 SQIVND (reference sequence). CDR3 length: 12 amino acids. Trimming took 6 bases from V and 5 from J, leaving 10 bases between them. This CDR3 is CASRRSSTEAFF. The CDR3 DNA reads as TGTGCCAGTAGGCGGAGTTCAACTGAAGCTTTCTTT.

The chain combines TRBV6-5 with TRBJ1-5; D is unclear. CDR1 and CDR2 (germline): MNHEY, SVGAGI. Trimming removed 2 bases from V and 2 bases from J, with 10 bases in between. The CDR3 sequence is 15 residues long. CDR3 bases: TGTGCCAGCAGTTACGCAGCGGGCGGCAATCAGCCCCAGCATTTT. Translating gives CASSYAAGGNQPQHF.

This clone was observed a handful of times. Other nucleotide sequences in the sample specify the same CDR3. This rearrangement joins TRBV11-3 to TRBJ1-1; perhaps TRBD1 as D (6 bases). Trimming removed 5 bases from V and 8 bases from J, with 12 bases in between. This CDR3 region has 12 residues. Germline CDR1 SGHNT, CDR2 YENEEA. The DNA of the CDR3 is TGTGCCAGCAGCCCGCGACAGGCGGAAGCTTTCTTT. It is translated as CASSPRQAEAFF.

J is TRBJ2-2 and V is TRBV2; weak D call: TRBD2 (5 bases). In germline, CDR1 is SNHLY, CDR2 FYNNEI. Trimming took 4 bases from V and 4 from J, leaving 13 bases between them. The CDR3 runs to 15 residues. CDR3 sequence: CASSGGVGSTGELFF. The DNA of the CDR3 is TGTGCCAGCAGTGGCGGCGTAGGGAGCACCGGGGAGCTGTTTTTT.